This T cell receptor (beta chain) was found in a study of shared clonotypes between healthy human individuals. Whole-study results and caveats: Shared across a few donors were around 5% of the naive CD4 clonotypes. Among donors, sharing of clonotypes was expected to be affected by sequencing depth.

Turning to this clone: Antigen unknown.

Every subset had its genomic DNA shared out evenly among several immunoSEQ plates. Assay: immunoSEQ multiplex PCR; the TCRdb copy retains only in-frame clones and omits some. The sample holds roughly 300,000 clones; less than 85% are singletons and the top ten take roughly a tenth. Germline values: CDR1 SQVTM, CDR2 ANQGSEA. V was cut by 5 bases and J by 4 bases, with 18 bases left in between. This CDR3 has 15 amino acids. This sequence was found in a man aged 25 to 40 in good health. Source material: memory CD4+ T cells sorted from blood. Indicated subset: CD45RA-negative fraction. The chain couples TRBV29-1 to TRBJ1-3; D is unclear. The CDR3 loop is CSVIGQAFSGNTIYF. DNA for the CDR3: TGCAGCGTTATAGGTCAAGCGTTTTCCGGAAACACCATATATTTT. The variable domain in full, completed from reference TRBV29-1 and TRBJ1-3, reads SAVISQKPSRDICQRGTSLTIQCQVDSQVTMMFWYRQQPGQSLTLIATANQGSEATYESGFVIDKFPISRPNLTFSTLTVSNMSPEDSSIYLCSVIGQAFSGNTIYFGEGSWLTVV.